These T cell receptor beta chains were read from a single sample in a study of blood T cells in healthy people across ages. TCRdb analysed the 5' RACE reads with MiXCR anew, one entry per CDR3 protein. Found here are approximately 400,000 distinct CDR3 sequences, over 45% of them singletons; the top ten hold approximately 51%. Sample: blood. These receptors came from a man in his 60s in good health. The CDR3 runs from the conserved cysteine through the conserved F or W. D genes are given only for firm matches. Rows may omit the clone size; those that give it use once, few, many or a size class.

J	D	size	V	CDR3	DNA
TRBJ2-5	NA	few	TRBV7-2	CASSHPTGEQYF	TGTGCCAGCAGCCATCCGACGGGTGAGCAGTACTTC
TRBJ2-5	TRBD2	NA	TRBV30	CASRLAGGQETQYF	TGTGCCTCCCGTCTAGCGGGGGGACAAGAGACCCAGTACTTC
TRBJ2-1	TRBD2	few	TRBV9	CASSAYLAGEQFF	TGTGCCAGCAGCGCTTATCTAGCGGGAGAGCAGTTCTTC
TRBJ2-7	NA	NA	TRBV7-9	CASSFYRETGEQYF	TGTGCCAGCAGCTTTTACAGGGAGACGGGTGAGCAGTACTTC
TRBJ2-7	NA	few	TRBV27	CASSLLPNYEQYF	TGTGCCAGCAGTTTACTCCCTAACTACGAGCAGTACTTC
TRBJ2-7	TRBD1	NA	TRBV20-1	CSARGDRDRGYEQYF	TGCAGTGCTAGAGGAGACCGGGACAGGGGTTACGAGCAGTACTTC
TRBJ2-1	TRBD1	few	TRBV5-1	CASSLGDRVLYNEQFF	TGCGCCAGCAGCTTGGGGGACAGGGTCCTCTACAATGAGCAGTTCTTC
TRBJ2-1	NA	once	TRBV20-1	CSARGRLAAVYYNEQFF	TGCAGTGCTAGAGGCCGTTTAGCAGCAGTTTACTACAATGAGCAGTTCTTC
TRBJ2-7	TRBD1	NA	TRBV18	CASSPTGGNYEQYF	TGTGCCAGCTCACCGACAGGGGGTAACTACGAGCAGTACTTC
TRBJ2-7	NA	many	TRBV11-2	CASSVDRDHEQYF	TGTGCCAGCAGCGTAGATAGGGACCACGAGCAGTACTTC
TRBJ2-7	TRBD1	few	TRBV15	CATSRAFGQGVRYEQYF	TGTGCCACCAGCAGAGCCTTCGGACAGGGGGTACGTTACGAGCAGTACTTC
TRBJ2-1	TRBD2	few	TRBV11-2	CASSSFGGALNEQFF	TGTGCCAGCAGCTCCTTCGGGGGGGCTCTCAATGAGCAGTTCTTC
TRBJ2-5	NA	NA	TRBV20-1	CSTGPLSQETQYF	TGCAGCACCGGACCTCTGAGCCAAGAGACCCAGTACTTC
TRBJ2-7	NA	NA	TRBV30	CAWRPTTSYEWQYF	TGTGCCTGGAGACCCACTACTTCCTACGAGTGGCAGTACTTC
TRBJ2-3	NA	NA	TRBV27	CASSPPRGADTQYF	TGTGCCAGCAGTCCACCCAGGGGGGCGGATACGCAGTATTTT
TRBJ2-5	NA	NA	TRBV7-2	CASSLRCRGGETQYF	TGTGCCAGCAGCTTGCGGTGTAGGGGGGGAGAGACCCAGTACTTC
TRBJ2-5	NA	few	TRBV5-1	CASSFYQETQYF	TGCGCCAGCAGCTTTTATCAAGAGACCCAGTACTTC
TRBJ2-3	NA	once	TRBV7-9	CASSSPPGTDTQYF	TGTGCCAGCAGCTCCCCTCCGGGCACAGATACGCAGTATTTT
TRBJ2-4	TRBD2	once	TRBV12-3/TRBV12-4	CASIPGLAGAGEQYF	TGTGCCAGCATCCCTGGACTAGCGGGAGCTGGAGAGCAGTACTTC
TRBJ2-7	NA	NA	TRBV25-1	CASSRGKQYF	TGTGCCAGCAGTCGCGGGAAGCAGTACTTC
TRBJ1-6	NA	NA	TRBV20-1	CSAAWGVGSPLHF	TGCAGTGCGGCCTGGGGGGTCGGCTCACCCCTCCACTTT
TRBJ1-1	NA	NA	TRBV20-1	CSARENSMNTEAFF	TGCAGTGCTAGAGAGAACAGTATGAACACTGAAGCTTTCTTT
TRBJ2-5	NA	NA	TRBV14	CASRPRGWKTQYF	TGTGCCAGCAGACCCAGGGGATGGAAGACCCAGTACTTC
TRBJ2-4	NA	NA	TRBV6-2/TRBV6-3	CASSSSFGVNIQYF	TGTGCCAGCAGTTCCTCGTTCGGAGTAAACATTCAGTACTTC
TRBJ2-3	TRBD2	few	TRBV7-2	CASSSHSGVKTDTQYF	TGTGCCAGCAGCTCCCATAGCGGGGTAAAGACAGATACGCAGTATTTT
TRBJ2-1	NA	NA	TRBV5-1	CASSPGVSSYNEQFF	TGCGCCAGCAGCCCGGGGGTGAGCTCCTACAATGAGCAGTTCTTC
TRBJ2-1	TRBD2	NA	TRBV3-1	CASSQDRTSGSMQFF	TGTGCCAGCAGCCAGGACAGGACTAGCGGGAGTATGCAGTTCTTC
TRBJ2-7	NA	NA	TRBV27	CASSLGVDYEQYF	TGTGCCAGCAGTTTAGGGGTGGACTACGAGCAGTACTTC
TRBJ2-3	NA	NA	TRBV5-1	CASSTWGGAGTDTQYF	TGCGCCAGCAGCACGTGGGGGGGCGCCGGCACAGATACGCAGTATTTT
TRBJ2-3	TRBD1	NA	TRBV9	CASSVAGTGRTDTQYF	TGTGCCAGCAGCGTAGCGGGGACAGGGCGCACAGATACGCAGTATTTT
TRBJ1-2	NA	NA	TRBV7-9	CASSLVSGGYTF	TGTGCCAGCAGCTTAGTGAGCGGCGGCTACACCTTC
TRBJ2-1	NA	few	TRBV29-1	CSVERTRPRAEQFF	TGCAGCGTTGAGAGAACAAGACCTAGGGCTGAGCAGTTCTTC
TRBJ2-3	NA	NA	TRBV11-2	CAGAASTDTQYF	TGTGCCGGCGCGGCTAGCACAGATACGCAGTATTTT
TRBJ2-4	TRBD2	NA	TRBV14	CASSSTSDIQYF	TGTGCCAGCAGCTCGACTAGCGACATTCAGTACTTC
TRBJ2-5	TRBD1	NA	TRBV29-1	CSVEPRDSPRETQYF	TGCAGCGTTGAACCACGGGACAGTCCCCGAGAGACCCAGTACTTC
TRBJ2-5	TRBD2	NA	TRBV7-2	CASSLSERGRQETQYF	TGTGCCAGCAGCTTATCAGAGCGGGGGAGACAAGAGACCCAGTACTTC
TRBJ2-4	NA	NA	TRBV19	CATNQGQSIQYF	TGTGCCACCAACCAGGGGCAAAGCATTCAGTACTTC
TRBJ2-7	TRBD2	NA	TRBV4-1	CASSHPYSRGSYEQYF	TGCGCCAGCAGCCACCCGTACTCTCGCGGGAGCTACGAGCAGTACTTC
TRBJ1-2	NA	NA	TRBV19	CASSGDRFGYTF	TGTGCCAGTAGTGGGGACCGTTTTGGCTACACCTTC
TRBJ2-7	TRBD1	NA	TRBV4-2	CASSQEPGQGGYEQYF	TGTGCCAGCAGCCAAGAACCGGGACAGGGGGGCTACGAGCAGTACTTC
TRBJ1-1	TRBD1	NA	TRBV20-1	CTGVQGGVNTEAFF	TGCACCGGGGTCCAGGGGGGAGTGAACACTGAAGCTTTCTTT
TRBJ2-4	NA	once	TRBV12-3/TRBV12-4	CASRNPASVQYF	TGTGCCAGCAGAAACCCAGCGTCCGTTCAGTACTTC
TRBJ2-7	NA	NA	TRBV9	CASSVLSGPYEQYF	TGTGCCAGCAGCGTCCTGTCAGGACCCTACGAGCAGTACTTC